Each of the 26 T cell receptor beta chains below was sequenced from the same sample in a study of T cell responses to AZD1222 COVID-19 vaccine. Libraries were prepared by immunoSEQ multiplex PCR; TCRdb keeps only in-frame clonotypes and omits some of them. The sample consists of around 53,000 clones, around 85% of them appearing once. Source: peripheral blood, taken 28 days after the second AZD1222 dose. All receptors come from an adult who received the AZD1222 COVID-19 vaccine.

The CDR3, as DNA: TGTGCCAGCAGCTTAAGGGTGACAGGGCCGATTACGTACTTC. It translates to CASSLRVTGPITYF. The chain recombines TRBV11-3 with TRBJ2-7, with 7 bases fitting TRBD1. The V gene's germline CDR1 is SGHNT and CDR2 YENEEA. This CDR3 has 14 amino acids. With 2 bases clipped from V and 12 bases from J, the junction kept 13 bases outside the gene matches.

The chain joins TRBV18 to TRBJ1-4; D unclear. The CDR3 loop spans 16 amino acids. V was trimmed by 0 bases and J by 0 bases, leaving 8 bases between them. CDR1 is KGHSH and CDR2 is LQKENI in the germline V gene. This CDR3 is CASSPPDTATNEKLFF. In nucleotides, the CDR3 is TGTGCCAGCTCACCACCTGACACAGCAACTAATGAAAAACTGTTTTTT.

The rearrangement joins TRBV19 to TRBJ2-1; the D gene could be TRBD1 or TRBD2 (6 bases each). Deletions cut 6 bases from V and 2 bases from J, with 11 bases between. There are 14 residues in the CDR3. Germline loops: CDR1 LNHDA, CDR2 SQIVND (reference sequence). The CDR3 sequence: CASRGGSPYNEQFF. In DNA, the CDR3 is TGTGCCAGTAGGGGGGGCAGCCCCTACAATGAGCAGTTCTTC.

This clone was found a few times. The CDR3 sequence: CASSEQGAGIGDTEAFF. DNA for the CDR3: TGCGCCAGCAGTGAGCAGGGGGCAGGGATCGGGGACACTGAAGCTTTCTTT. V is TRBV10-2 and J is TRBJ1-1, with 8 positions matching TRBD1. The V segment lost 2 bases and the J segment 3 bases; nucleotides outside the gene matches: 11. The CDR3 is made up of 17 amino acids. Per germline, CDR1 WSHSY and CDR2 SAAADI.

The chain employs TRBV19 and TRBJ1-2; D gene uncertain. CDR1 and CDR2 from the germline V gene are LNHDA and SQIVND (reference sequence). Trimming took 5 bases from V and 3 from J, leaving 7 bases between them. The CDR3 runs to 12 residues. The CDR3 loop is CASSREDYGYTF. The DNA of the CDR3 is TGTGCCAGTAGTCGGGAAGACTATGGCTACACCTTC.

This clone occurred a few times. The V gene is TRBV15, the J gene TRBJ1-3; no reliable D call. Deletions cut 0 bases from V and 2 bases from J, with 11 bases between. Germline V gives CDR1 LNHNV, CDR2 YYDKDF (reference sequence). The CDR3 is 16 amino acids. CDR3 nucleotides: TGTGCCACCAGCAGAGATCGGGGTGTCACTGGAAACACCATATATTTT. It yields the protein CATSRDRGVTGNTIYF.

V gene TRBV9 combines with J gene TRBJ2-7, with 14 bases aligning to TRBD2. Trimming removed 3 bases from V and 2 bases from J; junction bases left unmatched: 1. The V gene's germline CDR1 is SGDLS and CDR2 YYNGEE. The CDR3 contains 15 residues. CDR3 sequence (DNA): TGTGCCAGCAGCGGGGGACTAGCGGGGGCCTACGAGCAGTACTTC. Translation: CASSGGLAGAYEQYF. The whole variable domain, filled in from reference TRBV9 and TRBJ2-7, reads DSGVTQTPKHLITATGQRVTLRCSPRSGDLSVYWYQQSLDQGLQFLIQYYNGEERAKGNILERFSAQQFPDLHSELNLSSLELGDSALYFCASSGGLAGAYEQYFGPGTRLTVT.

The chain carries TRBV5-1 and TRBJ1-3; TRBD1 aligns across 7 bases. Unmatched junction bases numbered 6, after V lost 1 base and J lost 2 bases. Germline V lookup: CDR1 SGHRS, CDR2 YFSETQ. The CDR3 is 16 residues long. CDR3 sequence: CASSLTEGAAGNTIYF. The CDR3 bases are TGCGCCAGCAGCTTGACTGAGGGGGCAGCTGGAAACACCATATATTTT.

This chain uses TRBV5-1 with TRBJ1-5, with D perhaps TRBD1 (5 bases). The CDR3 totals 15 residues. Per germline, CDR1 SGHRS and CDR2 YFSETQ. V was shortened by 4 bases and J by 6 bases, with 17 bases between the two germline ends. The CDR3 nucleotides are TGCGCCAGCAGCGAAGGGGCCCAAGCAAGTCAGCCCCAGCATTTT. This sequence encodes CASSEGAQASQPQHF.

This chain connects TRBV10-3 to TRBJ1-2; a possible D gene is TRBD1 (6 bases). V was pared by 6 bases and J by 2 bases, with 7 bases between. The CDR3 consists of 12 residues. Germline V gene sequence: CDR1 ENHRY, CDR2 SYGVKD. CDR3 DNA: TGTGCCATCAGGCAGGGGAACTATGGCTACACCTTC. Amino acids: CAIRQGNYGYTF.

The chain carries TRBV7-9 and TRBJ1-5; the D gene is possibly TRBD1 (5 bases). Germline CDR1 SEHNR, CDR2 FQNEAQ (reference sequence). Trimming stripped 6 bases from V and 4 bases from J, with 13 bases between. There are 14 residues in the CDR3. This CDR3 is CASSAAGSNQPQHF. The CDR3 DNA is TGTGCCAGCAGTGCGGCAGGGTCGAATCAGCCCCAGCATTTT.

The sample holds one count of this clone. The chain has TRBV7-2 and TRBJ2-7; tentatively, D is TRBD2 (5 bases). The CDR3 loop spans 13 amino acids. V was cut by 2 bases and J by 7 bases, with 12 bases left in between. CDR1 and CDR2 (germline): SGHTA, FQGNSA. CDR3 region: CASSLLSLAEQYF. The CDR3 nucleotides read TGTGCCAGCAGCTTATTATCCCTAGCTGAGCAGTACTTC.

The rearrangement uses TRBV18 and TRBJ2-7; no definite D call. Germline-derived CDR1 and CDR2 are KGHSH and LQKENI. Trimming removed 1 base from V and 1 base from J, with 11 bases in between. The CDR3 has 15 residues. Written as DNA, the CDR3 is TGTGCCAGCTCACCACTGAACTCCCGGTCCTACGAGCAGTACTTC. Protein sequence: CASSPLNSRSYEQYF. The full variable domain, with the rest looked up from reference TRBV18 and TRBJ2-7, is NAGVMQNPRHLVRRRGQEARLRCSPMKGHSHVYWYRQLPEEGLKFMVYLQKENIIDESGMPKERFSAEFPKEGPSILRIQQVVRGDSAAYFCASSPLNSRSYEQYFGPGTRLTVT.

This clone appeared a single time. V is TRBV10-1 and J is TRBJ2-1; no firm D call. CDR1 and CDR2 from the germline V gene are WNHNN and SYGVQD (reference sequence). The CDR3 has 14 amino acids. Between the trimmed V and J ends, which lost 5 bases and 6 bases, there was a span of 14 bases. The CDR3 DNA reads as TGCGCCAGCAGTATGGGTGTTAGCTTCAATGAGCAGTTCTTC. This encodes CASSMGVSFNEQFF.

V gene TRBV18 combines with J gene TRBJ2-1; tentatively, D is TRBD2 (6 bases). There are 15 residues in the CDR3. From germline, CDR1 is KGHSH and CDR2 LQKENI. Trimming pared 2 bases from V and 5 bases from J, leaving 13 bases between. CDR3 sequence reads: CASSPYAGTDNEQFF. CDR3 DNA: TGTGCCAGCTCACCATACGCGGGAACCGACAATGAGCAGTTCTTC.

This clone was detected a few times. The genes are TRBV30 and TRBJ2-2; D is unresolved. The germline CDR1 and CDR2 sequences are GTSNPN and SVGIG (reference sequence). The V end was cut by 0 bases, the J end by 3 bases, with 5 bases between. This CDR3 is built from 13 residues. The CDR3 DNA reads as TGTGCCTGGAGTGTCCAGTACACCGGGGAGCTGTTTTTT. It specifies CAWSVQYTGELFF.

V gene TRBV7-8 combines with J gene TRBJ2-7; the D gene is possibly TRBD2 (6 bases). Germline V gene sequence: CDR1 SGHVS, CDR2 FQNEAQ. CDR3 length equals 17 residues. V lost 5 bases, J lost 2 bases, and 22 bases lay in between. In DNA, the CDR3 is TGTGCCAGCAGCACCCCTGAATGGGGGGAACATACCTACGAGCAGTACTTC. Translated, it gives CASSTPEWGEHTYEQYF.

V and J are TRBV28 and TRBJ2-2; D call uncertain. CDR3 length: 16 residues. CDR1 MDHEN and CDR2 SYDVKM come from the germline V gene. Trimming cost V 5 bases and J 4 bases, with 17 bases left between them. The chain's CDR3 is CASSLSRGAATGELFF. CDR3 in DNA: TGTGCCAGCAGTCTGAGTCGAGGTGCGGCCACCGGGGAGCTGTTTTTT.

This clone was observed a handful of times. The rearrangement links TRBV6-5 to TRBJ2-2; D uncertain. Trimming cost V 6 bases and J 7 bases, with 6 bases left between them. The V gene's germline CDR1 is MNHEY and CDR2 SVGAGI. The CDR3 consists of 11 residues. The CDR3: CASRYIGELFF. The CDR3 bases are TGTGCCAGCAGATACATCGGGGAGCTGTTTTTT.

The gene calls are TRBV6-5 and TRBJ1-2; 9 bases match TRBD1. Losses at the gene ends were 5 bases for V and 4 bases for J; bases not matched to a gene: 8. This CDR3 has 15 amino acids. Per the germline V gene, CDR1 is MNHEY and CDR2 is SVGAGI. CDR3 bases: TGTGCCAGCAGTCCGCCCGGACAGGGGATCTATGGCTACACCTTC. This translates into CASSPPGQGIYGYTF.

The V gene is TRBV6-5, the J gene TRBJ2-2, with 9 nucleotides matching TRBD1. CDR1 and CDR2 (germline): MNHEY, SVGAGI. The CDR3 sequence is 14 residues long. Germline trimming cut 10 bases from V and 5 bases from J; bases unmatched to any gene: 8. The CDR3 nucleotides read TGTGCCATTTCGGACAGGGGTGAGACCGGGGAGCTGTTTTTT. Translated, it gives CAISDRGETGELFF.

This clone was counted between two and nine times. The chain combines TRBV10-3 with TRBJ2-7; TRBD2 might be the D (6 bases). CDR1 ENHRY and CDR2 SYGVKD come from the germline V gene. V dropped 4 bases and J dropped 6 bases, with 16 bases sitting between them. The CDR3 covers 14 residues. The CDR3 DNA reads TGTGCCATCAGTGCCCGGGAGTTTCGGGCCGAGCAGTACTTC. Its protein is CAISAREFRAEQYF.

V gene TRBV3-1 (or the pseudogene TRBV3-2) combines with J gene TRBJ2-7; 8 bases are a match to TRBD2. Per germline, CDR1 LGHDT and CDR2 YNNKEL (reference sequence). CDR3 length: 15 amino acids. V lost 4 bases and J lost 7; bases outside the gene matches: 12. The CDR3 DNA reads as TGTGCCAGCAGCCTCACACTAGCGGAGGGGAGGGAGCAGTACTTC. Its translation is CASSLTLAEGREQYF.

The rearrangement links TRBV4-2 to TRBJ1-2; D unresolved. CDR3 length: 15 amino acids. V lost 1 base, J lost 0 bases, and 9 bases lay in between. The germline V gene has CDR1 LGHNA and CDR2 YNFKEQ. CDR3 nucleotides: TGTGCCAGCAGCCAAGTTGTCAGCGCTAACTATGGCTACACCTTC. This gives the protein CASSQVVSANYGYTF.

The rearrangement uses TRBV11-2 and TRBJ2-7; D not resolved. Germline lookup yields CDR1 SGHAT and CDR2 FQNNGV. V lost 0 bases and J lost 4, with 13 bases in between. This CDR3 spans 15 amino acids. The CDR3, as DNA: TGTGCCAGCAGCTTAGATGTGGGGTCACCTTACGAGCAGTACTTC. Residues: CASSLDVGSPYEQYF.

This clone has only a few counts. The chain combines TRBV30 with TRBJ2-2; TRBD2 aligns across 14 bases. This CDR3 spans 16 amino acids. Germline CDR1 is GTSNPN and CDR2 is SVGIG (reference sequence). V trimming: 4 bases; J trimming: 6 bases; junction bases outside the gene matches: 7. The CDR3 sequence: CAWTLATSGRAGELFF. The CDR3 region has the DNA TGTGCCTGGACCCTGGCGACTAGCGGGAGGGCCGGGGAGCTGTTTTTT.